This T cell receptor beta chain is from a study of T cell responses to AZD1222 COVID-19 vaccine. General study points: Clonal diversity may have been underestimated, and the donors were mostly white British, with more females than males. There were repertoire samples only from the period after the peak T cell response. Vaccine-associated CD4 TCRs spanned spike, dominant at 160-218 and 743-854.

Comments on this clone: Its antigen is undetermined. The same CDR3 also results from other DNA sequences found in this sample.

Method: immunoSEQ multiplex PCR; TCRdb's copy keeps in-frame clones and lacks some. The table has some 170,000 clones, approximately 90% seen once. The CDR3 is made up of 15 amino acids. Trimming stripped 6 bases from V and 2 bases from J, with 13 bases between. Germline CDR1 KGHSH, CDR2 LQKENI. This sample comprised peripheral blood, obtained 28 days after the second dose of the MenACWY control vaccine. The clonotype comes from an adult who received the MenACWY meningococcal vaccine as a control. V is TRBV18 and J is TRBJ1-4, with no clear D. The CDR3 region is CASSQGTGTNEKLFF. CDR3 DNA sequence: TGTGCCAGCTCGCAAGGAACTGGGACTAATGAAAAACTGTTTTTT.